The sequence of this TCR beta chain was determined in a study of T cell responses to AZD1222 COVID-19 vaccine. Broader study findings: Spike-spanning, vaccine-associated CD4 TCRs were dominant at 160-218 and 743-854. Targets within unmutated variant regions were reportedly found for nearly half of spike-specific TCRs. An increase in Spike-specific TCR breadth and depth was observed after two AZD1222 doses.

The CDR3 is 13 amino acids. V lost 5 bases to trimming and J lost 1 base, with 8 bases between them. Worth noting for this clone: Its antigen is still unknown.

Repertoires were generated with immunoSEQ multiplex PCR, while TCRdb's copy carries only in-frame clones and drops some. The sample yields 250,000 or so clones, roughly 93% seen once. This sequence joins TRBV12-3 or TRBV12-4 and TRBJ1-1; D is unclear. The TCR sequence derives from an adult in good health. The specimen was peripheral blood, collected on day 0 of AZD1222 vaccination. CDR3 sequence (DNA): TGTGCCAGCAGTCGACTGCCGAACACTGAAGCTTTCTTT. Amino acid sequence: CASSRLPNTEAFF.